The present entry profiles one T cell receptor beta chain with its context. Antigen specificity is unknown. This CDR3 is built from 14 residues. Germline values: CDR1 SGHRS, CDR2 YFSETQ. The trim removed 5 bases at V and 12 bases at J, leaving 13 bases unmatched. The data are from a study of cytomegalovirus exposure and HLA in healthy donors. Study findings and constraints: A later analysis found most CMV-associated TCR beta chains apparently HLA-restricted. Analysis was carried out at a later point, and it linked a missense DCLRE1C variant to TCR beta V- and J-gene trimming.

Primers for the PCR totalled 60 Vbeta and 13 Jbeta. The method was immunoSEQ multiplex PCR; TCRdb's version includes in-frame clones alone and lacks a portion of them. The sample carries more than 85,000 clones, over 60% recorded once. This receptor was identified in a male donor in good health and CMV-seropositive. V and J are TRBV5-1 and TRBJ2-4, with TRBD1 matching 8 bases. The sample was PBMCs. DNA of the CDR3: TGCGCCAGCAGTTACGGACAGGGACGGGACAGTCAGTACTTC. Its protein product is CASSYGQGRDSQYF.